Listed below are T cell receptor beta chains from one sample, sequenced in a study of T-cell reconstitution after alpha-beta-depleted transplantation in children. MiXCR was run by TCRdb on the PCR reads, yielding one entry per CDR3 protein. Of around 380,000 distinct CDR3 sequences detected, roughly a tenth appear once; the ten largest clones hold 4.5% to 7%. The starting material was PBMCs from the stem cell graft donor, obtained from the stem cell graft. The receptor source for this set is a human donor who donated a stem cell graft to a child with acute myeloid leukemia. The CDR3 runs from the conserved cysteine through the conserved F or W. D genes are given only for firm matches. Clone size, where shown, is once, few, many, or a class for clones that have expanded.

12 | TRBJ1-1 | TRBV29-1 | . | few | TGCAGCGTGTGGGGCCGGTCCACTGAAGCTTTCTTT | CSVWGRSTEAFF
11 | TRBJ2-7 | TRBV29-1 | TRBD1 | many | TGCAGCGCCGGACAGGCTTTCGAGCAGTACTTC | CSAGQAFEQYF
15 | TRBJ1-2 | TRBV6-1 | TRBD1 | few | TGTGCCAGCAGTGACCGGGACAGGTCTCTCTATGAGGACACCTTC | CASSDRDRSLYEDTF
13 | TRBJ2-1 | TRBV20-1 | . | few | TGCAGTGCTAGAGATTTACCACTCAATGAGCAGTTCTTC | CSARDLPLNEQFF
16 | TRBJ1-1 | TRBV3-1 | . | few | TGTGCCAGCAGCCAGGGTAGTGACACCCTAAGGGCTGAAGCTTTCTTT | CASSQGSDTLRAEAFF
17 | TRBJ2-3 | TRBV20-1 | . | . | TGCAGTGCTCTTCGTACCGCGTGGCGCCTGAGCACAGATACGCAGTATTTT | CSALRTAWRLSTDTQYF
15 | TRBJ2-7 | TRBV11-2 | TRBD1 | . | TGTGCCAGCACCAAATCGATTGACAGGGCGGGCGAGCAGTACTTC | CASTKSIDRAGEQYF
13 | TRBJ2-1 | TRBV4-1 | . | few | TGCGCCAGCAGCCAAGTTCAGGGGCACGAGCAGTTCTTC | CASSQVQGHEQFF
15 | TRBJ2-1 | TRBV20-1 | . | . | TGCAGTGCTAGATTTTGGAGTCTGCCTAGGAATGAGCAGTTCTTC | CSARFWSLPRNEQFF
15 | TRBJ2-7 | TRBV5-1 | TRBD2 | few | TGCGCCAGCAGCTTGAGTGTAGCGGGAGGATACGAGCAGTACTTC | CASSLSVAGGYEQYF
14 | TRBJ2-5 | TRBV20-1 | . | many | TGCAGTGCTAGGGGGGACGGCGGCTTCGAGACCCAGTACTTC | CSARGDGGFETQYF
11 | TRBJ1-2 | TRBV29-1 | . | . | TGCAGCGTTGAACGAGGTGATGGCTACACCTTC | CSVERGDGYTF
15 | TRBJ2-1 | TRBV5-4 | . | few | TGTGCCAGCAGCCGATTTCAACTTGGAAACAATGAGCAGTTCTTC | CASSRFQLGNNEQFF
16 | TRBJ1-2 | TRBV5-1 | . | . | TGCGCCAGCAGCTTGGGAGGAGGAGGGCTGAGCTATGGCTACACCTTC | CASSLGGGGLSYGYTF
14 | TRBJ2-1 | TRBV29-1 | . | . | TGCAGCGTTACTACCATCGGGAATTACAATGAGCAGTTCTTC | CSVTTIGNYNEQFF
13 | TRBJ2-5 | TRBV7-2 | . | few | TGTGCCAGCAGCTTAAACGTACAGGAGACCCAGTACTTC | CASSLNVQETQYF